A selection of T cell receptor beta chains follows, all from one sample in a study of blood T cells in healthy people across ages. TCRdb re-called the 5' RACE reads through MiXCR, storing one row per CDR3 protein. The profile shows 1.5 million to 2 million distinct CDR3 sequences, 28% of them singletons. Sequenced material: blood. All receptors derive from a woman between 25 and 40 years old in good health. The CDR3 runs from the conserved cysteine through the conserved F or W. A D gene is named only where the DNA matches it firmly. Only part of the rows carry a size: once, few, many, or a class if the clone is expanded.

v_gene	j_gene	d_gene	abundance	CDR3aa	CDR3nt
TRBV6-2/TRBV6-3	TRBJ2-1	.	few	CASSPGSLAYNEQFF	TGTGCCAGCAGTCCTGGCTCCCTCGCATACAATGAGCAGTTCTTC
TRBV9	TRBJ1-1	.	.	CASSVHGVAEAFF	TGTGCCAGCAGCGTCCACGGGGTAGCTGAAGCTTTCTTT
TRBV25-1	TRBJ2-1	TRBD2	few	CASQRGGSRNEQFF	TGTGCCAGCCAAAGGGGCGGGAGCCGCAATGAGCAGTTCTTC
TRBV11-2	TRBJ2-7	TRBD2	few	CASSLGGTRTSEQYF	TGTGCCAGCAGCTTAGGGGGGACTAGAACCTCCGAGCAGTACTTC
TRBV11-1	TRBJ2-7	TRBD1	many	CASSYPSGTGTLEQYF	TGTGCCAGCAGCTATCCTTCCGGGACAGGTACCTTAGAGCAGTACTTC
TRBV11-2	TRBJ2-7	TRBD2	.	CASSSKTSRYEQYF	TGTGCCAGCAGCTCAAAGACTAGCCGATACGAGCAGTACTTC
TRBV7-6	TRBJ2-3	TRBD2	.	CASSLDFGGGTDTQYF	TGTGCCAGCAGCTTAGACTTCGGGGGGGGCACAGATACGCAGTATTTT
TRBV29-1	TRBJ2-1	TRBD2	many	CSVGGLAGSGLNEQFF	TGCAGCGTTGGGGGACTAGCGGGCTCAGGGCTCAATGAGCAGTTCTTC
TRBV5-1	TRBJ1-2	.	many	CASSVDSDYGYTF	TGCGCCAGCAGCGTGGACAGTGACTATGGCTACACCTTC
TRBV12-3/TRBV12-4	TRBJ2-2	.	.	CASSSQGRMNTGELFF	TGTGCCAGCAGTTCCCAAGGACGGATGAACACCGGGGAGCTGTTTTTT
TRBV28	TRBJ2-5	TRBD2	.	CASSSNREAQYF	TGTGCCAGCAGCTCTAACCGGGAGGCCCAGTACTTC
TRBV5-6	TRBJ2-7	.	many	CASSTISYEQYF	TGTGCCAGCAGCACTATAAGCTACGAGCAGTACTTC
TRBV4-1	TRBJ1-2	.	few	CASSQSLGDGEEHGYTF	TGCGCCAGCAGCCAGAGCCTCGGGGACGGAGAGGAGCATGGCTACACCTTC
TRBV24-1	TRBJ1-2	TRBD1	few	CATSGRDRDYGYTF	TGTGCCACCAGTGGACGGGACAGAGACTATGGCTACACCTTC
TRBV7-2	TRBJ2-2	.	.	CASSLLRVTGELFF	TGTGCCAGCAGCCTACTTAGGGTCACCGGGGAGCTGTTTTTT
TRBV29-1	TRBJ2-3	.	few	CSVEEVGLRTDTQYF	TGCAGCGTTGAAGAGGTGGGCCTTCGAACAGATACGCAGTATTTT
TRBV11-2	TRBJ2-7	.	.	CASSLDPVGDEQYF	TGTGCCAGCAGCTTAGATCCGGTGGGGGACGAGCAGTACTTC
TRBV6-5	TRBJ1-2	TRBD1	.	CASSYSGQIGGYTF	TGTGCCAGCAGTTACTCGGGACAGATCGGTGGCTACACCTTC
TRBV19	TRBJ1-2	.	.	CASSIVWNRADGYTF	TGTGCCAGTAGTATAGTGTGGAACCGGGCCGATGGCTACACCTTC
TRBV7-2	TRBJ2-6	.	.	CASSLGGLISGANVPTF	TGTGCCAGCAGCTTAGGGGGTCTAATCTCTGGGGCCAACGTCCCGACTTTC
TRBV9	TRBJ1-5	.	.	CASGRLDGNQPQHF	TGTGCCAGCGGACGGTTAGACGGCAATCAGCCCCAGCATTTT
TRBV5-5	TRBJ2-1	.	many	CASSLMSYNEQFF	TGTGCCAGCAGCTTGATGAGCTACAATGAGCAGTTCTTC
TRBV6-6	TRBJ1-5	TRBD1	.	CASSYSGTGDNQPQHF	TGTGCCAGCAGTTACTCAGGGACAGGGGATAATCAGCCCCAGCATTTT
TRBV12-3/TRBV12-4	TRBJ1-4	.	.	CASTPGRGEEHNEKLFF	TGTGCCAGCACCCCCGGGAGAGGGGAAGAGCATAATGAAAAACTGTTTTTT
TRBV7-9	TRBJ2-5	TRBD2	.	CASSKSSGSYQETQYF	TGTGCCAGCAGCAAGTCTAGCGGCTCGTACCAAGAGACCCAGTACTTC
TRBV4-3	TRBJ2-5	.	.	CASSHDPGRGETQYF	TGCGCCAGCAGCCATGACCCGGGACGAGGGGAGACCCAGTACTTC
TRBV6-5	TRBJ2-4	.	.	CASSYSERTLRINIQYF	TGTGCCAGCAGTTACTCGGAAAGGACCCTTCGGATAAACATTCAGTACTTC
TRBV20-1	TRBJ2-3	TRBD2	.	CSARSGGAGDTQYF	TGCAGTGCTAGATCGGGAGGGGCGGGAGATACGCAGTATTTT
TRBV11-2	TRBJ2-5	.	.	CASSPRPQGETQYF	TGTGCCAGCAGCCCACGACCACAGGGAGAGACCCAGTACTTC
TRBV29-1	TRBJ2-7	TRBD1	many	CSVETGENYEQYF	TGCAGCGTAGAGACAGGGGAAAACTACGAGCAGTACTTC
TRBV20-1	TRBJ2-7	.	many	CSARDLTRTASYEQYF	TGCAGTGCTAGAGATCTAACTCGGACAGCGTCCTACGAGCAGTACTTC
TRBV6-5	TRBJ2-7	TRBD2	few	CASTDRASGSFNEQYF	TGTGCCAGCACCGACCGGGCTAGCGGGAGTTTCAACGAGCAGTACTTC
TRBV10-3	TRBJ1-2	TRBD1	.	CAISDPDRNFNYGYTF	TGTGCCATCAGTGACCCGGACAGGAACTTTAACTATGGCTACACCTTC
TRBV2	TRBJ1-2	.	once	CASNQRSHGYTF	TGTGCCAGCAACCAGAGGAGCCATGGCTACACCTTC
TRBV6-6	TRBJ2-3	.	.	CASQGRSTDTQYF	TGTGCCAGCCAGGGCAGGTCGACAGATACGCAGTATTTT
TRBV20-1	TRBJ1-4	TRBD1	.	CSAPGGAGKLFF	TGCAGTGCTCCAGGGGGCGCGGGAAAACTGTTTTTT
TRBV12-3/TRBV12-4	TRBJ2-1	.	.	CASSTQENNEQFF	TGTGCCAGCAGTACACAGGAAAACAATGAGCAGTTCTTC
TRBV3-1	TRBJ2-7	TRBD1	.	CASSRLGTGTSYEQYF	TGTGCCAGCAGCCGCCTCGGGACAGGGACTTCCTACGAGCAGTACTTC
TRBV11-2	TRBJ2-5	TRBD2	.	CASSPPLGASGGAGWETQYF	TGTGCCAGCAGCCCCCCTCTAGGGGCTAGCGGGGGAGCGGGTTGGGAGACCCAGTACTTC
TRBV6-2/TRBV6-3	TRBJ2-7	TRBD2	.	CASSSLTSGSYEQYF	TGTGCCAGCAGTTCCCTGACTAGCGGGAGCTACGAGCAGTACTTC
TRBV18	TRBJ2-7	.	few	CASCPPGPPCEQYF	TGTGCCAGCTGCCCTCCGGGACCCCCTTGCGAGCAGTACTTC
TRBV12-3/TRBV12-4	TRBJ2-3	.	few	CASTRSHTDAQYF	TGTGCCAGCACTAGGTCCCACACTGATGCGCAGTATTTT
TRBV29-1	TRBJ1-1	TRBD1	.	CSLLDRAKSEAFF	TGCAGCCTCTTGGACAGGGCTAAATCTGAAGCTTTCTTT
TRBV5-5	TRBJ2-7	.	once	CAGVGTYSYEQYF	TGTGCCGGCGTCGGGACATATTCCTACGAGCAGTACTTC
TRBV9	TRBJ2-3	.	few	CASSGRDIATDTQYF	TGTGCCAGCAGCGGCCGGGACATAGCCACAGATACGCAGTATTTT
TRBV7-3	TRBJ2-7	TRBD2	few	CASSLAGGAKNEQYF	TGTGCCAGCAGCTTAGCGGGGGGGGCGAAGAACGAGCAGTACTTC
TRBV7-9	TRBJ2-5	TRBD2	few	CASSWASGGQETQYF	TGTGCCAGCAGCTGGGCTAGCGGGGGGCAAGAGACCCAGTACTTC